A single sample gave rise to the 27 T cell receptor beta chains below, sequenced in a study of blood T cell repertoires in COVID-19. Sequencing was performed with immunoSEQ multiplex PCR; in TCRdb, only in-frame clones are kept and a portion is missing. Among 120,000 or so clones listed, about 80% were seen once. The sequenced sample consisted of peripheral blood. These receptor sequences come from a human donor in a cohort sampled during active COVID-19.

This clone was picked up one time. The chain links TRBV24-1 to TRBJ2-3; 8 bases line up with TRBD2. Germline V gene data show CDR1 as KGHDR and CDR2 as SFDVKD. This CDR3 is 19 amino acids long. The junction had 14 bases not matched to a gene; V was cut back by 4 bases and J by 0 bases. CDR3 sequence: CATSDRGAGGPLSTDTQYF. CDR3 DNA: TGTGCCACCAGTGACCGGGGGGCGGGGGGACCCCTTAGCACAGATACGCAGTATTTT.

The chain recombines TRBV20-1 with TRBJ2-4, with TRBD1 identical over 9 bases. The germline V gene encodes CDR1 DFQATT and CDR2 SNEGSKA (reference sequence). V shed 3 bases, J shed 2 bases, and the junction held 5 bases outside the gene matches. This CDR3 comprises 15 residues. The CDR3 sequence: CSASYNRGPKNIQYF. CDR3 nucleotides: TGCAGTGCTAGTTATAACAGGGGGCCCAAAAACATTCAGTACTTC.

This chain joins TRBV12-3 or TRBV12-4 and TRBJ2-3, with D hard to call. The CDR3 is 13 residues long. V was clipped by 5 bases and J by 6 bases, with 12 bases between them. CDR3 DNA sequence: TGTGCCAGCAGTCCCACGCTTCGGGATACGCAGTATTTT. The encoded protein is CASSPTLRDTQYF.

The V and J genes are TRBV6-6 and TRBJ2-3; D is unresolved. The CDR3 length is 13 residues. V lost 2 bases, J lost 3 bases, and 6 bases lay in between. Germline V CDR1 and CDR2: MNHNY, SVGAGI (reference sequence). The CDR3 sequence is CASSYTDTDTQYF. In nucleotides, the CDR3 is TGTGCCAGCAGTTACACAGATACAGATACGCAGTATTTT.

This chain connects TRBV20-1 to TRBJ1-5; D gene uncertain. Germline-derived CDR1 and CDR2 are DFQATT and SNEGSKA (reference sequence). The V end was cut by 6 bases, the J end by 6 bases, with 15 bases between. The CDR3 extends over 13 amino acids. Here the CDR3 reads CSASQEVRQPQHF. CDR3 nucleotide sequence: TGCAGTGCAAGTCAGGAGGTGCGTCAGCCCCAGCATTTT.

This rearrangement joins TRBV30 to TRBJ2-7, with 7 bases lining up with TRBD1. V was clipped by 4 bases and J by 6 bases; unmatched bases: 6. Germline V gene data show CDR1 as GTSNPN and CDR2 as SVGIG (reference sequence). CDR3 length: 12 amino acids. The CDR3 loop is CAWTTGSIEQYF. CDR3 nucleotides: TGTGCCTGGACGACAGGGTCCATCGAGCAGTACTTC.

The chain carries TRBV30 and TRBJ2-1; 10 bases align to TRBD2. Germline CDR1 is GTSNPN and CDR2 is SVGIG (reference sequence). This CDR3 has 15 residues. V was clipped by 0 bases and J by 7 bases; unmatched bases: 6. The CDR3 reads CAWSVPSGGGNEQFF. DNA for the CDR3: TGTGCCTGGAGTGTACCGAGCGGGGGGGGTAATGAGCAGTTCTTC.

The sample holds one count of this clone. The chain combines TRBV19 with TRBJ1-1; possible D gene TRBD1, 5 bases. V was pared by 7 bases and J by 0 bases, with 18 bases between. CDR1 LNHDA and CDR2 SQIVND come from the germline V gene (reference sequence). The CDR3 covers 16 residues. This CDR3 is CASTTPKEGLNTEAFF. The CDR3 coding sequence is TGTGCCAGTACCACCCCGAAGGAGGGACTGAACACTGAAGCTTTCTTT.

The chain combines TRBV6-5 with TRBJ1-2; D possibly corresponds to TRBD1 (5 bases). In germline, CDR1 is MNHEY, CDR2 SVGAGI. This CDR3 has 15 residues. V was cut by 6 bases and J by 4 bases, with 18 bases left in between. CDR3: CASSLYTGGSYGYTF. The DNA of the CDR3 is TGTGCCAGCAGCCTTTACACGGGGGGTAGCTATGGCTACACCTTC.

The chain is built from TRBV7-8 and TRBJ2-7; 9 bases line up with TRBD1. CDR3 length equals 14 residues. Germline values: CDR1 SGHVS, CDR2 FQNEAQ. The junction had 2 bases not matched to a gene; V was cut back by 3 bases and J by 2 bases. Here the CDR3 DNA reads TGTGCCAGCAGCTTTAACAGGGGGCCCTACGAGCAGTACTTC. This sequence encodes CASSFNRGPYEQYF. The whole variable domain, filled in from reference TRBV7-8 and TRBJ2-7, reads GAGVSQSPRYKVAKRGQDVALRCDPISGHVSLFWYQQALGQGPEFLTYFQNEAQLDKSGLPSDRFFAERPEGSVSTLKIQRTQQEDSAVYLCASSFNRGPYEQYFGPGTRLTVT.

The gene calls are TRBV5-4 and TRBJ2-2, with a weak D call TRBD2 (6 bases). CDR1 is SGHNT and CDR2 is YYREEE in the germline V gene (reference sequence). The ends were cut back, 5 bases at V and 6 bases at J, with 17 bases in the middle. This CDR3 has 15 residues. Written as DNA, the CDR3 is TGTGCCAGCAGTTATCCCCTCGGGGAGGCCGGGGAGCTGTTTTTT. Residues: CASSYPLGEAGELFF.

The chain employs TRBV7-2 and TRBJ1-1, with 8 bases aligning to TRBD1. V lost 4 bases to trimming and J lost 11 bases; unmatched junction nucleotides: 12. Germline CDR1 is SGHTA and CDR2 is FQGNSA. The CDR3 has 14 residues. The CDR3 sequence is CASSSQGAQGSAFF. DNA for the CDR3: TGTGCCAGCAGCTCCCAGGGGGCGCAGGGGTCGGCTTTCTTT.

This clone occurred a few times. V gene TRBV4-1 combines with J gene TRBJ1-2; D is perhaps TRBD1 (6 bases). The CDR3 is made up of 18 amino acids. Between the trimmed V and J ends, which lost 3 bases and 2 bases, there was a span of 22 bases. The germline gives CDR1 MGHRA, CDR2 YSYEKL. CDR3 sequence: CASSQARLLPTGNYGYTF. The CDR3 DNA reads TGCGCCAGCAGCCAGGCTCGTTTACTCCCGACAGGAAACTATGGCTACACCTTC.

Here the CDR3 DNA reads TGTGCCAGCAGTTATGACGGGGGGACAGGGGGTCAAAAACTGTTTTTT. Its translation is CASSYDGGTGGQKLFF. V is TRBV28 and J is TRBJ1-4; the match to TRBD1 covers 11 bases. CDR1 MDHEN and CDR2 SYDVKM come from the germline V gene. Germline trimming cut 4 bases from V and 9 bases from J; bases unmatched to any gene: 10. The CDR3 contains 16 residues.

The chain employs TRBV18 and TRBJ2-1, with a tentative D call TRBD1 (5 bases). This CDR3 spans 15 amino acids. Trimming cost V 6 bases and J 1 base, with 13 bases left between them. Germline V gene lookup returns CDR1 KGHSH and CDR2 LQKENI. CDR3 nucleotide sequence: TGTGCCAGCTCGCCGACAGAGCCTTCCTACAATGAGCAGTTCTTC. Translation: CASSPTEPSYNEQFF. Variable domain in full (rest from reference TRBV18 and TRBJ2-1): NAGVMQNPRHLVRRRGQEARLRCSPMKGHSHVYWYRQLPEEGLKFMVYLQKENIIDESGMPKERFSAEFPKEGPSILRIQQVVRGDSAAYFCASSPTEPSYNEQFFGPGTRLTVL.

The J gene is TRBJ1-6, the V gene TRBV5-3; 7 bases fit TRBD1. TRBV5-3 is an ORF; its function is uncertain. J gave up 6 bases and V 2 bases, and 5 bases lay outside the gene matches. The CDR3 is made up of 15 amino acids. The CDR3 reads CARSFQTGRNSPLHF. CDR3 DNA sequence: TGTGCCAGAAGCTTTCAGACAGGGCGTAATTCACCCCTCCACTTT.

The chain employs TRBV2 and TRBJ1-2; D uncertain. Germline loops: CDR1 SNHLY, CDR2 FYNNEI. V was shortened by 8 bases and J by 8 bases, with 12 bases between the two germline ends. This CDR3 contains 11 residues. Written as DNA, the CDR3 is TGTGCCAGCTATGTCGGTCGAGGCTACACCTTC. Amino acid sequence: CASYVGRGYTF.

Only one count was recorded for this clone. This chain links TRBV30 with TRBJ2-3, with 7 bases that match TRBD1. This CDR3 spans 15 amino acids. The germline V gene has CDR1 GTSNPN and CDR2 SVGIG (reference sequence). Trimming took 7 bases from V and 2 from J; bases not matched to a gene: 12. The CDR3 coding sequence is TGTGCCTACGGTGGACAGGCCTTATTCACAGATACGCAGTATTTT. It codes for CAYGGQALFTDTQYF. Combining the CDR3 with reference TRBV30 and TRBJ2-3 gives the whole variable domain SQTIHQWPATLVQPVGSPLSLECTVEGTSNPNLYWYRQAAGRGLQLLFYSVGIGQISSEVPQNLSASRPQDRQFILSSKKLLLSDSGFYLCAYGGQALFTDTQYFGPGTRLTVL.

The chain couples TRBV7-2 to TRBJ2-5, with D uncertain. CDR3 length: 14 residues. Trimming cost V 1 base and J 1 base, with 7 bases left between them. Germline values: CDR1 SGHTA, CDR2 FQGNSA. This CDR3 is CASSLGSTQETQYF. Here the CDR3 DNA reads TGTGCCAGCAGCTTAGGGAGCACCCAAGAGACCCAGTACTTC.

This chain connects TRBV6-5 to TRBJ2-2; 8 bases match TRBD2. CDR1 and CDR2 (germline): MNHEY, SVGAGI. This CDR3 comprises 14 residues. Trimming took 10 bases from V and 2 from J; bases not matched to a gene: 6. This CDR3 reads CATWTSPNTGELFF. As DNA, the CDR3 is TGTGCCACCTGGACTAGCCCAAACACCGGGGAGCTGTTTTTT.

In DNA form, the CDR3 reads TGTGCCAGCAGTTACTCGTCAGGGGCTGGGTATGGCTACACCTTC. Translated, it gives CASSYSSGAGYGYTF. V usage is TRBV6-5 and J usage is TRBJ1-2; tentatively, D is TRBD1 (6 bases). Germline V gives CDR1 MNHEY, CDR2 SVGAGI. With 0 bases removed from V and 5 bases from J, the gap between germline ends came to 13 bases. This CDR3 contains 15 residues.

This chain connects TRBV18 to TRBJ2-3; maybe TRBD2 (5 bases). The CDR3 totals 15 residues. Trimming left V 6 bases short and J 1 base short, with 14 bases between. Germline V gives CDR1 KGHSH, CDR2 LQKENI. The CDR3 DNA reads TGTGCCAGCTCGCTCGACCTAGCTCGCACAGATACGCAGTATTTT. Encoded protein: CASSLDLARTDTQYF. The whole variable domain, remainder taken from reference TRBV18 and TRBJ2-3, is NAGVMQNPRHLVRRRGQEARLRCSPMKGHSHVYWYRQLPEEGLKFMVYLQKENIIDESGMPKERFSAEFPKEGPSILRIQQVVRGDSAAYFCASSLDLARTDTQYFGPGTRLTVL.

The chain uses TRBV28 and TRBJ1-2; D may be TRBD1 (6 bases). The CDR3 contains 15 residues. V gave up 8 bases and J gave up 4 bases, with 20 bases separating them. Germline V gene data show CDR1 as MDHEN and CDR2 as SYDVKM. CDR3 sequence: CASWGGYREIYGYTF. The CDR3 DNA follows: TGTGCCAGCTGGGGGGGGTACAGGGAAATCTATGGCTACACCTTC.

The V call is TRBV5-4, the J call TRBJ2-7; 7 bases map to TRBD1. Germline trimming cut 0 bases from V and 7 bases from J; bases unmatched to any gene: 10. Looked up from germline, CDR1 is SGHNT and CDR2 is YYREEE (reference sequence). CDR3 length: 15 residues. The CDR3 nucleotides are TGTGCCAGCAGCTTGGTCTTGCAGGGGGTGGGGGAGCAGTACTTC. Its translation: CASSLVLQGVGEQYF.

V and J are TRBV24-1 and TRBJ2-5; TRBD1 aligns across 7 bases. Germline V gives CDR1 KGHDR, CDR2 SFDVKD. The junction had 9 bases not matched to a gene; V was cut back by 12 bases and J by 3 bases. This CDR3 region has 13 residues. In DNA, the CDR3 is TGTGCCCCCCGTATGACAGGGAAAGAGACCCAGTACTTC. Its translation is CAPRMTGKETQYF.

This chain connects TRBV5-4 to TRBJ2-1; 11 nucleotides agree with TRBD2. With 4 bases clipped from V and 8 bases from J, the junction kept 2 bases outside the gene matches. Germline loops: CDR1 SGHNT, CDR2 YYREEE (reference sequence). The CDR3 covers 13 residues. CDR3 DNA: TGTGCCAGCAGCGGGACTAGCGGCCATGAGCAGTTCTTC. The encoded protein is CASSGTSGHEQFF.

The rearrangement links TRBV6-4 to TRBJ2-1; D uncertain. Trimming stripped 0 bases from V and 6 bases from J, with 12 bases between. The CDR3 has 15 residues. From germline, CDR1 is MRHNA and CDR2 SNTAGT. The CDR3 region is CASSDSIWAGNEQFF. Written as DNA, the CDR3 is TGTGCCAGCAGTGACTCGATATGGGCAGGCAATGAGCAGTTCTTC.